The clone carrying this T cell receptor beta chain has just a few counts. The data belong to a study of long-term antiretroviral therapy in people with HIV. CDR3 length equals 13 residues. CDR1 and CDR2 from the germline V gene are SGHNT and YENEEA. V shed 5 bases and J shed 6 bases, with 13 bases lying between them. This was the immunoSEQ v3.0 assay at survey level. Profiled with immunoSEQ multiplex PCR; TCRdb holds only in-frame clones, not every one. The data contain tens of thousands of clones, 75% to 90% of them singletons. The chain uses TRBV11-3 and TRBJ1-2; D is ambiguous. The sequence came from a woman between 45 and 60 years old with HIV. Sample: unsorted PBMCs, taken 3.1 years after starting antiretroviral therapy. Here the CDR3 DNA reads TGTGCCAGCAGCGCGTCGGGAGGGCATGGCTACACCTTC. The encoded protein is CASSASGGHGYTF.